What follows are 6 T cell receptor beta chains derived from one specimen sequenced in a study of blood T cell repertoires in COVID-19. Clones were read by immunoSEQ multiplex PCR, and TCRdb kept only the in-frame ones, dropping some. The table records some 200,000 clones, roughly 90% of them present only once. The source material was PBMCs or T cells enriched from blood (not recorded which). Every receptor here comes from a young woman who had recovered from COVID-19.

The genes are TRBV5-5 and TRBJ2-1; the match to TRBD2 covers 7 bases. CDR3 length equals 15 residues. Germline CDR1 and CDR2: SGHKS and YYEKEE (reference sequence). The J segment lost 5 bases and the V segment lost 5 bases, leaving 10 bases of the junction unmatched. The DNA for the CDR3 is TGTGCCAGCAGACATCCGGGACTACAGAACAATGAGCAGTTCTTC. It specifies CASRHPGLQNNEQFF.

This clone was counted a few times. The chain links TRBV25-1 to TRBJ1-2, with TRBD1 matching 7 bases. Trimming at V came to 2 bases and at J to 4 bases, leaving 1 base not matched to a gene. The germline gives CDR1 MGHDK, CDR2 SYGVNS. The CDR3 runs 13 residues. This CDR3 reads CASSEDRAYGYTF. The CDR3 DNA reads TGTGCCAGCAGTGAAGACAGGGCCTATGGCTACACCTTC.

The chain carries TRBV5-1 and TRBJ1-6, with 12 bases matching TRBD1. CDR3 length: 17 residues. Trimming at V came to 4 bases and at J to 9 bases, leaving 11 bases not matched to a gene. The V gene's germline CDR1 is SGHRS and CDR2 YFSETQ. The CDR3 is CASSMGQGALIVSPLHF. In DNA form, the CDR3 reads TGCGCCAGCAGCATGGGACAGGGGGCGCTTATAGTTTCACCCCTCCACTTT.

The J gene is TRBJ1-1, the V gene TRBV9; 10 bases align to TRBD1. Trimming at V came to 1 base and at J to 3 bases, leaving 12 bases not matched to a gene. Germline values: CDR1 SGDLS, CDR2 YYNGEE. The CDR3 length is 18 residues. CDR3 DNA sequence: TGTGCCAGCAGCGTAAAGGAAGGGGACAGGGGTGCGGACACTGAAGCTTTCTTT. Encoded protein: CASSVKEGDRGADTEAFF.

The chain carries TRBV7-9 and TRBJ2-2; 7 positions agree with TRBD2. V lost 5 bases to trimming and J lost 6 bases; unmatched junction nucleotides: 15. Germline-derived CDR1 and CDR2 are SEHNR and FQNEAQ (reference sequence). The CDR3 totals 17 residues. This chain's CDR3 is CASSTPASAGDAGELFF. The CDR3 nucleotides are TGTGCCAGCAGCACTCCGGCCTCGGCGGGAGACGCCGGGGAGCTGTTTTTT.

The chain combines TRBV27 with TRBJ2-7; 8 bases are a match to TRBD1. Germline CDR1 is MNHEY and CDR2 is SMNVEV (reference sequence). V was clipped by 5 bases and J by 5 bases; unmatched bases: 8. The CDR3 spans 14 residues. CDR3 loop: CASSPNWTGNEQYF. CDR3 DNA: TGTGCCAGCAGTCCCAATTGGACAGGGAACGAGCAGTACTTC.